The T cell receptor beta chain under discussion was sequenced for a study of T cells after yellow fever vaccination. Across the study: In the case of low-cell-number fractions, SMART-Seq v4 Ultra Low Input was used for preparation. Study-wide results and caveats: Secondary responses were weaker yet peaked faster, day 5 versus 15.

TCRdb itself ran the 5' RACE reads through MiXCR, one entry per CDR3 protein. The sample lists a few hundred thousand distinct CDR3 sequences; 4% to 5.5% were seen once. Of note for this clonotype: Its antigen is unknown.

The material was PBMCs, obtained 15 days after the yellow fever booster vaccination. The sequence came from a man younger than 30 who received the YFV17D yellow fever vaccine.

CDR3 coding DNA: TGTGCCAGCAGAGAACAGGGCTCGAGGACCGGGGAGCTGTTTTTT. Translated, it gives CASREQGSRTGELFF. The chain recombines TRBV12-3 or TRBV12-4 with TRBJ2-2; D is possibly TRBD1 (6 bases). Trimming cost V 6 bases and J 5 bases, with 16 bases left between them. The CDR3 is 15 residues long.